This TCR beta chain was obtained from a study of blood T cell repertoires in COVID-19. Study-level information: Sites in the United States, Italy and Spain provided acute and convalescent COVID-19 samples. From T cells, B-cell-depleted T cells, or PBMCs came the material, which was cDNA or gDNA.

The authors' processing: By means of reference gene primer amplification, nucleated cell counts were estimated. The protocol was immunoSEQ multiplex PCR, while the TCRdb copy is restricted to in-frame clones and leaves out a portion. The V and J calls and clone size come from that table; D and trimming were worked out from the DNA. The sample lists 75,000 to 100,000 clones, approximately 82% occurring once. CDR3 size: 13 residues. Between the trimmed V and J ends, which lost 2 bases and 8 bases, there was a span of 12 bases. Germline V CDR1 and CDR2: MDHEN, SYDVKM. This receptor was identified in a human donor in a cohort sampled during active COVID-19. The sample consisted of peripheral blood. The chain is built from TRBV28 and TRBJ1-2, with D maybe TRBD1 (6 bases). The CDR3 protein is CASSLPQGRGYTF. CDR3 in DNA: TGTGCCAGCAGTTTACCACAGGGTCGAGGCTACACCTTC.